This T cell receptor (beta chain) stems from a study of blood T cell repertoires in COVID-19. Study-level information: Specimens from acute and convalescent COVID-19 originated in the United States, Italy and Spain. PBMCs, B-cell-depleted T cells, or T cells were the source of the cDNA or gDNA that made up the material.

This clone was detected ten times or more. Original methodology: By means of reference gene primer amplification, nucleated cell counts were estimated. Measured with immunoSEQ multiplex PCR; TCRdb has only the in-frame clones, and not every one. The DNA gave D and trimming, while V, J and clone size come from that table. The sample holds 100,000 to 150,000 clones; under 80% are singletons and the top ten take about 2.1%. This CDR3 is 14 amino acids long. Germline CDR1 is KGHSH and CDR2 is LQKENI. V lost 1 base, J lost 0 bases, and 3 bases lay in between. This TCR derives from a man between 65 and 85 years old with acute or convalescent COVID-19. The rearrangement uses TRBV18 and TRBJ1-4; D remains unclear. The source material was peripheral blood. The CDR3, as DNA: TGTGCCAGCTCACCACTTACAACTAATGAAAAACTGTTTTTT. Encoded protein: CASSPLTTNEKLFF.